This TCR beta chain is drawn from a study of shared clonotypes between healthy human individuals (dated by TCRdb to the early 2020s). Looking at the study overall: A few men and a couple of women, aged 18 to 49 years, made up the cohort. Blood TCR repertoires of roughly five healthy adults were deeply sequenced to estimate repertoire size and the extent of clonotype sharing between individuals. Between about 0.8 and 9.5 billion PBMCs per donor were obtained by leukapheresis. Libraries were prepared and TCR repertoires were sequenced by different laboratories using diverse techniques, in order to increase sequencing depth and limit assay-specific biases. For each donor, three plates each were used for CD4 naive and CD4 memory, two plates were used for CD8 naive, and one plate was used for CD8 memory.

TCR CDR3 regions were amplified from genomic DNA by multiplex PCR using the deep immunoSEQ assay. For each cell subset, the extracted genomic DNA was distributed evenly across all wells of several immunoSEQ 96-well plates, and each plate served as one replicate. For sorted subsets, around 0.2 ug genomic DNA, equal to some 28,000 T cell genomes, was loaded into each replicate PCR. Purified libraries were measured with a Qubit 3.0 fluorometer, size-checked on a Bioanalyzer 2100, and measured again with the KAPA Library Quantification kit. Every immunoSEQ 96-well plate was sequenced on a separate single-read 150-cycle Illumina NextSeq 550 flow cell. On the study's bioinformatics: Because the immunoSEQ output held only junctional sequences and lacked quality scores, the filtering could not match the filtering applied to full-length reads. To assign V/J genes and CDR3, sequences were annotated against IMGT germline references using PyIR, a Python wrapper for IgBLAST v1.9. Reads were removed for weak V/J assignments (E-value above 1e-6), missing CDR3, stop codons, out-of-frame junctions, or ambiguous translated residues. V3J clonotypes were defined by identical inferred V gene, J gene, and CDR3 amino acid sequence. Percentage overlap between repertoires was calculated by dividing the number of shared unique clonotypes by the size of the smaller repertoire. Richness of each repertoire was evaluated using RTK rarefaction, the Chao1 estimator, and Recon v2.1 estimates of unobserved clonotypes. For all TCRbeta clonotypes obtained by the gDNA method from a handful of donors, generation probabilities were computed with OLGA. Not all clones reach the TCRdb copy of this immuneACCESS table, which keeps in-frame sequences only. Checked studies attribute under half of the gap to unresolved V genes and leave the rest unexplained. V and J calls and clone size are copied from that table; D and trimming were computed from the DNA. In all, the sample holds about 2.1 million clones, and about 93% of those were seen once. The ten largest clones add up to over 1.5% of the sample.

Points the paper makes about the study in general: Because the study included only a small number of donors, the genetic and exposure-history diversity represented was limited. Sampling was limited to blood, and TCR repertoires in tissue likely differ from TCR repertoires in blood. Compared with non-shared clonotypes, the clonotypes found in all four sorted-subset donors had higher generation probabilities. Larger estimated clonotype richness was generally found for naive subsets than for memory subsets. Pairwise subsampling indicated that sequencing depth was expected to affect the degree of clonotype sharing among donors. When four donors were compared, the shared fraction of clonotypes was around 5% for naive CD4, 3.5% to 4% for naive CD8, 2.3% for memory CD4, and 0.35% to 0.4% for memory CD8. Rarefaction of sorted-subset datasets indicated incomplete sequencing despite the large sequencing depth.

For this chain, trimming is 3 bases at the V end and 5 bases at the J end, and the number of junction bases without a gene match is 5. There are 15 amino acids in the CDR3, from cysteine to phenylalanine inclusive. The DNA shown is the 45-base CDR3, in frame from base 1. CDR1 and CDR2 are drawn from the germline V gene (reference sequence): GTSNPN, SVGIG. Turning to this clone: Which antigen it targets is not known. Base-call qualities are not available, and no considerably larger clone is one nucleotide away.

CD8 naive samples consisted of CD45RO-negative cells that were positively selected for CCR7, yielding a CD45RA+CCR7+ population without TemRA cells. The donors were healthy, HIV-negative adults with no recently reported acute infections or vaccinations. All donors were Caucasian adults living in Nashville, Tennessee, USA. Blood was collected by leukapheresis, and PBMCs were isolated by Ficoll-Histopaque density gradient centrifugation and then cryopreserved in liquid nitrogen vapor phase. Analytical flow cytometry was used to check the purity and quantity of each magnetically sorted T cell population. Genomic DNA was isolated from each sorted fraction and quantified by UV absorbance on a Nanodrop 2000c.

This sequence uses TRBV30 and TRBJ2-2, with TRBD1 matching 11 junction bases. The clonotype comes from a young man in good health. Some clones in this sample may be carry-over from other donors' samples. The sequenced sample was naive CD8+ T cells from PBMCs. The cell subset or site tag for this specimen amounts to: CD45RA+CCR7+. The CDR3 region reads CAWRDRGLGTGELFF. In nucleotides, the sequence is TGTGCCTGGAGGGACAGGGGGCTAGGGACCGGGGAGCTGTTTTTT.